Presented here are 3 T cell receptor beta chains from one specimen sequenced in a study of memory CD4+ T cells and cytomegalovirus serostatus. The sort gate was single viable CD3+CD4+CD8-CD45RO+ cells for memory CD4+ T cells. Profiling relied on immunoSEQ multiplex PCR, and the TCRdb table lists in-frame clones only, not all of them. The sample yields 35,000 to 50,000 clones, approximately 81% seen once. Sequencing used memory CD4+ T cells from blood. The receptors were gathered from an adult in good health and CMV-seronegative.

The chain couples TRBV29-1 to TRBJ1-2; no reliable D call. The V gene's germline CDR1 is SQVTM and CDR2 ANQGSEA. The CDR3 has 11 residues. Trimming cost V 5 bases and J 2 bases, with 6 bases left between them. CDR3 DNA: TGCAGCGTTAGTGAAAACTATGGCTACACCTTC. This encodes CSVSENYGYTF. The entire variable domain, with the rest obtained from reference TRBV29-1 and TRBJ1-2, is as follows: SAVISQKPSRDICQRGTSLTIQCQVDSQVTMMFWYRQQPGQSLTLIATANQGSEATYESGFVIDKFPISRPNLTFSTLTVSNMSPEDSSIYLCSVSENYGYTFGSGTRLTVV.

The rearrangement joins TRBV7-8 to TRBJ1-4; D gene uncertain. This CDR3 region has 15 residues. From germline, CDR1 is SGHVS and CDR2 FQNEAQ. The V gene lost 5 bases and the J gene lost 2 bases, with 12 bases spanning the gap. CDR3: CASSPGVGTNEKLFF. The CDR3 DNA reads as TGTGCCAGCAGCCCCGGTGTGGGGACTAATGAAAAACTGTTTTTT.

V gene TRBV2 combines with J gene TRBJ1-2; no reliable D call. This CDR3 comprises 14 residues. Germline loops: CDR1 SNHLY, CDR2 FYNNEI. Trimming removed 6 bases from V and 4 bases from J, with 15 bases in between. Written as DNA, the CDR3 is TGTGCCAGCAGCCCAGACGGTCGGGTCTATGGCTACACCTTC. This sequence encodes CASSPDGRVYGYTF.